The sequence of this T cell receptor (beta chain) was determined in a study of cytomegalovirus exposure and HLA in healthy donors. Whole-study context: The early release's HLA-typed donors yielded tens of millions of unique TCRs.

Per the germline V gene, CDR1 is KGHSH and CDR2 is LQKENI. The CDR3 consists of 15 residues. Trimming took 3 bases from V and 2 from J; bases not matched to a gene: 5. This clone was found a few times. Its target is unknown. PCR primers comprised 60 Vbeta and 13 Jbeta primers. Measured with immunoSEQ multiplex PCR; TCRdb has only the in-frame clones, and not every one. The sample yields 180,000 or so clones, approximately 70% seen once. General study findings and limits: Cytomegalovirus-associated status was assigned to more than 150 TCR beta chains. A missense variant in DCLRE1C was later tied to TCR beta V- and J-gene trimming.

This clonotype originated in a human donor in good health. Material: PBMCs. This rearrangement joins TRBV18 to TRBJ2-7, with TRBD2 matching over 9 bases. CDR3 nucleotide sequence: TGTGCCAGCTCACCCGGCGGGGGGGATACCTACGAGCAGTACTTC. Translating gives CASSPGGGDTYEQYF. The full variable domain, with the rest looked up from reference TRBV18 and TRBJ2-7, is NAGVMQNPRHLVRRRGQEARLRCSPMKGHSHVYWYRQLPEEGLKFMVYLQKENIIDESGMPKERFSAEFPKEGPSILRIQQVVRGDSAAYFCASSPGGGDTYEQYFGPGTRLTVT.